The next 22 T cell receptor beta chains were all read from a single sample in a study of cytomegalovirus exposure and HLA in healthy donors. 13 Jbeta primers and 60 Vbeta primers were used for the PCR. Only in-frame clones appear in the TCRdb table, and some are missing; sequencing was by immunoSEQ multiplex PCR. The sample has fewer than 100,000 clones, roughly 80% seen once. Sequenced input: PBMCs. These receptors were taken from a female donor in good health and CMV-seronegative.

The DNA for the CDR3 is TGTGCCAGCAGCGTAGTCCCGCTCGGACTAGCGGGAACTCCGAATGAGCAGTTCTTC. Its translation is CASSVVPLGLAGTPNEQFF. The chain uses TRBV9 and TRBJ2-1, with TRBD2 matching over 12 bases. Looked up from germline, CDR1 is SGDLS and CDR2 is YYNGEE. The CDR3 consists of 19 residues. V lost 0 bases, J lost 7 bases, and 14 bases stayed unmatched.

The chain links TRBV5-6 to TRBJ2-3; the match to TRBD1 covers 10 bases. Trimming at V came to 0 bases and at J to 4 bases, leaving 8 bases not matched to a gene. Germline V CDR1 and CDR2: SGHDT, YYEEEE. The CDR3 has 17 residues. The CDR3 loop is CASSLAFRDRGADTQYF. As DNA, the CDR3 is TGTGCCAGCAGCTTGGCTTTCCGGGACAGGGGAGCAGATACGCAGTATTTT. Based on the CDR3 plus reference TRBV5-6 and TRBJ2-3, the full variable domain is DAGVTQSPTHLIKTRGQQVTLRCSPKSGHDTVSWYQQALGQGPQFIFQYYEEEERQRGNFPDRFSGHQFPNYSSELNVNALLLGDSALYLCASSLAFRDRGADTQYFGPGTRLTVL.

The rearrangement joins TRBV5-8 to TRBJ1-3, with D maybe TRBD1 (5 bases). This CDR3 contains 18 residues. V lost 0 bases to trimming and J lost 2 bases, with 18 bases between them. The germline V gene has CDR1 SGHTS and CDR2 YDEGEE. The CDR3 DNA sequence: TGTGCCAGCAGCTTGGGCTGGGGTGCGGGGACGACTGGAAACACCATATATTTT. Its protein product is CASSLGWGAGTTGNTIYF.

The chain recombines TRBV7-9 with TRBJ1-6; 8 bases map to TRBD1. With V trimmed by 0 bases and J by 10 bases, 2 bases remained unmatched. The germline gives CDR1 SEHNR, CDR2 FQNEAQ (reference sequence). The CDR3 is 14 residues long. CDR3 region: CASSLATGDSPLHF. CDR3 sequence (DNA): TGTGCCAGCAGCTTAGCGACAGGGGACTCACCCCTCCACTTT.

This chain uses TRBV18 with TRBJ2-2; 7 nucleotides line up with TRBD1. Germline V lookup: CDR1 KGHSH, CDR2 LQKENI. The CDR3 spans 15 residues. V was clipped by 9 bases and J by 4 bases; unmatched bases: 11. As DNA, the CDR3 is TGTGCCAGTAGAGGAGACAGGGCTATCACCGGGGAGCTGTTTTTT. This codes for CASRGDRAITGELFF.

This chain uses TRBV7-9 with TRBJ1-6; 9 positions match TRBD1. J gave up 0 bases and V 5 bases, and 5 bases lay outside the gene matches. In germline, CDR1 is SEHNR, CDR2 FQNEAQ (reference sequence). The CDR3 is 17 amino acids. The chain's CDR3 is CASSLGDRVSYNSPLHF. Written as DNA, the CDR3 is TGTGCCAGCAGCCTCGGGGACAGGGTCTCCTATAATTCACCCCTCCACTTT.

In this sample, this clone turned up a few times. The V gene is TRBV7-3, the J gene TRBJ2-1, with D maybe TRBD2 (5 bases). The CDR3 runs to 13 residues. V lost 1 base and J lost 10, with 11 bases in between. Germline CDR1 SGHTA, CDR2 FQGTGA. The CDR3 reads CASSLRLGGEQFF. CDR3 DNA: TGTGCCAGCAGCTTAAGGCTGGGCGGGGAGCAGTTCTTC.

The chain links TRBV10-1 to TRBJ1-1, with D perhaps matching TRBD1 (5 bases). Germline-derived CDR1 and CDR2 are WNHNN and SYGVQD (reference sequence). The CDR3 totals 12 residues. Trimming removed 5 bases at V and 11 bases at J, with 15 bases between. CDR3 in DNA: TGCGCCAGCAGTACTCCCCAAGGGGTTGCTTTCTTT. Translated, it gives CASSTPQGVAFF.

This sequence joins TRBV5-4 and TRBJ2-7; the D gene is possibly TRBD1 (6 bases). Germline CDR1 reads SGHNT; CDR2 reads YYREEE (reference sequence). This CDR3 contains 15 residues. The ends were cut back, 0 bases at V and 7 bases at J, with 17 bases in the middle. CDR3: CASSLVLNRETEQYF. The CDR3 coding sequence is TGTGCCAGCAGCTTGGTCCTGAACAGGGAAACGGAGCAGTACTTC.

The rearrangement uses TRBV5-4 and TRBJ2-2; the match to TRBD1 covers 7 bases. This CDR3 is built from 16 residues. Germline V gives CDR1 SGHNT, CDR2 YYREEE (reference sequence). V dropped 6 bases and J dropped 1; count of bases not matched to a gene: 9. CDR3 in DNA: TGTGCCAGCACCATGGGACAGTACCGGAACACCGGGGAGCTGTTTTTT. Its translation is CASTMGQYRNTGELFF.

The CDR3 bases are TGTGCCAGCAGCTTATCGAGGCTGAACACTGAAGCTTTCTTT. This encodes CASSLSRLNTEAFF. The chain uses TRBV7-2 and TRBJ1-1, with D unresolved. V was shortened by 2 bases and J by 0 bases, with 7 bases between the two germline ends. The germline CDR1 and CDR2 sequences are SGHTA and FQGNSA. The CDR3 runs to 14 residues. Full variable domain (missing parts from reference TRBV7-2 and TRBJ1-1): GAGVSQSPSNKVTEKGKDVELRCDPISGHTALYWYRQSLGQGLEFLIYFQGNSAPDKSGLPSDRFSAERTGGSVSTLTIQRTQQEDSAVYLCASSLSRLNTEAFFGQGTRLTVV.

The rearrangement uses TRBV4-3 and TRBJ1-5; a weak D match, TRBD1 (5 bases). Germline loops: CDR1 LGHNA, CDR2 YSLEER. V gave up 2 bases and J gave up 7 bases, with 12 bases separating them. CDR3 length: 14 amino acids. CDR3 sequence (DNA): TGCGCCAGCAGCCAAATAAGGGGAGGACAGCCCCAGCATTTT. This translates into CASSQIRGGQPQHF.

The chain recombines TRBV7-6 with TRBJ2-1; TRBD1 matches at 10 bases. CDR1 and CDR2 from the germline V gene are SGHVS and FNYEAQ. CDR3 length: 19 residues. The trim removed 5 bases at V and 4 bases at J, leaving 17 bases unmatched. DNA for the CDR3: TGTGCCAGCAGCCCTAGGGGACAGGGGCCATCTCAAGGGTACAATGAGCAGTTCTTC. This sequence encodes CASSPRGQGPSQGYNEQFF.

This clone was recorded a few times. The chain is built from TRBV4-2 and TRBJ2-1; TRBD2 agrees at 9 bases. The ends lost 1 base at V and 6 bases at J; junction bases unmatched: 4. The CDR3 loop spans 15 amino acids. The V gene's germline CDR1 is LGHNA and CDR2 YNFKEQ. This CDR3 is CASSQGAGGLNEQFF. The DNA of the CDR3 is TGTGCCAGCAGCCAAGGAGCGGGAGGACTCAATGAGCAGTTCTTC.

V is TRBV5-5 and J is TRBJ1-4; D is undetermined. The CDR3 extends over 15 amino acids. Between the trimmed V and J ends, which lost 0 bases and 3 bases, there was a span of 9 bases. Germline loops: CDR1 SGHKS, CDR2 YYEKEE (reference sequence). CDR3 DNA sequence: TGTGCCAGCAGCTTGGTTATATTCTCTAATGAAAAACTGTTTTTT. This encodes CASSLVIFSNEKLFF.

The V call is TRBV28, the J call TRBJ1-2; 9 bases are a match to TRBD1. In germline, CDR1 is MDHEN, CDR2 SYDVKM. V lost 4 bases and J lost 6; bases outside the gene matches: 9. The CDR3 is 15 amino acids. The CDR3 spells CASSSPTTGGDGYTF. The CDR3 DNA is TGTGCCAGCAGTTCACCAACAACAGGGGGCGATGGCTACACCTTC.

V gene TRBV4-2 combines with J gene TRBJ2-1; 8 bases fit TRBD2. There are 18 residues in the CDR3. Looked up from germline, CDR1 is LGHNA and CDR2 is YNFKEQ. The trim removed 1 base at V and 0 bases at J, leaving 8 bases unmatched. As DNA, the CDR3 is TGTGCCAGCAGCCAAGGACTAGCGTCTCGAAGCTCCTACAATGAGCAGTTCTTC. This codes for CASSQGLASRSSYNEQFF.

For this clone: Other DNA sequences in this sample translate to the same CDR3. The chain is built from TRBV21-1 and TRBJ1-4; the table's D gene call, TRBD1, was not cross checked with the DNA. TRBV21-1 is a known pseudogene. This CDR3 is built from 21 residues. The CDR3 coding sequence is TGTGCCAGCAGCAAATTGGCGCCCCCCCCCGCGACAGGGGACTACGATGAAAAACTGTTTTTT. This codes for CASSKLAPPPATGDYDEKLFF.

The chain carries TRBV11-2 and TRBJ2-3; TRBD2 matches 7 bases. This CDR3 has 16 residues. Germline trimming cut 3 bases from V and 1 base from J; bases unmatched to any gene: 7. CDR1 and CDR2 (germline): SGHAT, FQNNGV. The CDR3 DNA reads TGTGCCAGCAGCTTGGGGCAGCTAGCGGGCACAGATACGCAGTATTTT. Encoded protein: CASSLGQLAGTDTQYF.

The chain combines TRBV6-6 with TRBJ2-3, with a weak D call TRBD1 (6 bases). This CDR3 spans 13 amino acids. Germline loops: CDR1 MNHNY, CDR2 SVGAGI (reference sequence). V dropped 8 bases and J dropped 6 bases, with 15 bases sitting between them. The CDR3 spells CASGGPVGDTQYF. The CDR3 DNA sequence: TGTGCCAGCGGGGGCCCTGTCGGGGATACGCAGTATTTT.

The chain combines TRBV2 with TRBJ1-2; TRBD1 matches at 8 bases. This CDR3 region has 14 residues. The V and J ends lost 3 bases and 5 bases, in that order; junction bases with no gene match: 5. Germline CDR1 SNHLY, CDR2 FYNNEI. CDR3 DNA sequence: TGTGCCAGCAGTGACAAAGACAGGGGTTATGGCTACACCTTC. The encoded protein is CASSDKDRGYGYTF.

The V call is TRBV5-1, the J call TRBJ1-1; a weak D match, TRBD1 (5 bases). Germline CDR1 SGHRS, CDR2 YFSETQ. The V end lost 0 bases, the J end lost 5 bases, and 14 bases lay between the germline ends. The CDR3 sequence is 15 residues long. In DNA, the CDR3 is TGCGCCAGCAGCTTGGGGTCGTGGGGGGGAACTGAAGCTTTCTTT. Encoded protein: CASSLGSWGGTEAFF.